This entry lists 5 T cell receptor beta chains sequenced from one sample in a study of blood T cell repertoires in COVID-19. Assay used: immunoSEQ multiplex PCR; TCRdb lists only in-frame clones, some missing. Of about 120,000 clones in the sample, roughly 79% were seen once. Sample: peripheral blood. These receptors were collected from a man aged 70 or older with active or convalescent COVID-19.

This chain uses TRBV7-6 with TRBJ1-1; 9 positions agree with TRBD1. Germline-derived CDR1 and CDR2 are SGHVS and FNYEAQ. The CDR3 sequence is 15 residues long. With 1 base clipped from V and 6 bases from J, the junction kept 6 bases outside the gene matches. CDR3 DNA: TGTGCCAGCAGCTTAGGACTGACAGGGGGTTCTGAAGCTTTCTTT. Translating gives CASSLGLTGGSEAFF.

This chain joins TRBV7-2 and TRBJ2-7, with 8 bases that match TRBD1. The V segment lost 1 base and the J segment 4 bases; nucleotides outside the gene matches: 9. Germline V gene lookup returns CDR1 SGHTA and CDR2 FQGNSA. This CDR3 region has 16 residues. The CDR3 nucleotides read TGTGCCAGCAGCTTAGGACGCCCAGGGGGCGGGTACGAGCAGTACTTC. Translated, it gives CASSLGRPGGGYEQYF.

CDR3 in DNA: TGTGCCAGCAGCTTCGGGGAAACAGGGATGGGAGCTTTCTTT. It is translated as CASSFGETGMGAFF. The rearrangement uses TRBV11-3 and TRBJ1-1; D may be TRBD1 (6 bases). The CDR3 has 14 amino acids. V gave up 3 bases and J gave up 10 bases, with 18 bases separating them. Germline values: CDR1 SGHNT, CDR2 YENEEA.

This chain connects TRBV18 to TRBJ1-4; TRBD1 matches at 9 bases. There are 15 residues in the CDR3. The V and J ends lost 3 bases and 5 bases, in that order; junction bases with no gene match: 4. CDR1 and CDR2 (germline): KGHSH, LQKENI. The DNA for the CDR3 is TGTGCCAGCTCACCTGGGACAGGGAACAATGAAAAACTGTTTTTT. It is translated as CASSPGTGNNEKLFF.

The chain has TRBV6-5 and TRBJ2-1; TRBD2 aligns across 7 bases. The CDR3 length is 15 residues. The J segment lost 8 bases and the V segment lost 6 bases, leaving 13 bases of the junction unmatched. The germline CDR1 and CDR2 sequences are MNHEY and SVGAGI. The CDR3 sequence is CASSALVSGTDEQFF. For the CDR3, the DNA is TGTGCCAGCAGCGCACTCGTGAGCGGGACGGATGAGCAGTTCTTC.